A single sample gave rise to the 15 T cell receptor beta chains below, sequenced in a study of cytomegalovirus exposure and HLA in healthy donors. Sequenced by immunoSEQ multiplex PCR; TCRdb stores in-frame clones only, minus some. The sample records 200,000 to 250,000 clones, about nine tenths being singletons. Sequencing was performed on PBMCs. The receptors here all came from a young woman in good health and CMV-seropositive.

This chain joins TRBV5-1 and TRBJ2-1, with D perhaps matching TRBD1 (6 bases). Between the trimmed V and J ends, which lost 4 bases and 3 bases, there was a span of 8 bases. CDR3 length: 13 amino acids. The germline V gene has CDR1 SGHRS and CDR2 YFSETQ. CDR3: CASSPDSYNEQFF. DNA for the CDR3: TGCGCCAGCAGCCCGGACAGCTACAATGAGCAGTTCTTC. The full variable domain, with the rest looked up from reference TRBV5-1 and TRBJ2-1, is KAGVTQTPRYLIKTRGQQVTLSCSPISGHRSVSWYQQTPGQGLQFLFEYFSETQRNKGNFPGRFSGRQFSNSRSEMNVSTLELGDSALYLCASSPDSYNEQFFGPGTRLTVL.

CDR3 protein: CASSLGLGGKLFF. In DNA, the CDR3 is TGTGCCAGCAGCTTAGGCCTAGGGGGAAAACTGTTTTTT. J is TRBJ1-4 and V is TRBV7-2; tentative D call: TRBD1 (6 bases). The V end lost 1 base, the J end lost 10 bases, and 10 bases lay between the germline ends. CDR1 is SGHTA and CDR2 is FQGNSA in the germline V gene. This CDR3 is built from 13 residues.

The chain links TRBV4-2 to TRBJ1-3; D gene ambiguous. The CDR3 extends over 13 amino acids. Germline values: CDR1 LGHNA, CDR2 YNFKEQ. V lost 1 base and J lost 4, with 5 bases in between. The CDR3 DNA reads as TGTGCCAGCAGCCAAGGCGGCGGAAACACCATATATTTT. Protein sequence: CASSQGGGNTIYF.

This chain connects TRBV6-1 to TRBJ2-7; 11 bases line up with TRBD2. CDR1 MNHNS and CDR2 SASEGT come from the germline V gene. The CDR3 extends over 16 amino acids. With 4 bases clipped from V and 0 bases from J, the junction kept 5 bases outside the gene matches. This chain's CDR3 is CASSAGLAESSYEQYF. DNA of the CDR3: TGTGCCAGCAGTGCGGGACTAGCGGAGAGCTCCTACGAGCAGTACTTC.

The sample holds one count of this clone. V usage is TRBV6-6 and J usage is TRBJ2-7; 8 positions match TRBD1. With 5 bases clipped from V and 3 bases from J, the junction kept 9 bases outside the gene matches. This CDR3 is built from 15 residues. The germline CDR1 and CDR2 sequences are MNHNY and SVGAGI (reference sequence). CDR3 nucleotide sequence: TGTGCCAGCAGTAAGAAACAGGGGGTAAGCTACGAGCAGTACTTC. Translation: CASSKKQGVSYEQYF.

The CDR3 reads CASSLSGRSEQYF. CDR3 DNA sequence: TGTGCCAGCAGTTTATCAGGGAGGTCCGAGCAGTACTTC. The V and J genes are TRBV28 and TRBJ2-7; TRBD2 might be the D (6 bases). The germline gives CDR1 MDHEN, CDR2 SYDVKM. CDR3 size: 13 residues. V was trimmed by 1 base and J by 6 bases, leaving 10 bases between them.

The gene calls are TRBV7-3 and TRBJ2-1; 11 bases match TRBD2. Germline lookup yields CDR1 SGHTA and CDR2 FQGTGA. The CDR3 has 16 amino acids. V shed 5 bases and J 8 bases; nucleotides not matched to a gene: 11. The CDR3 nucleotides read TGTGCCAGCAGCCAAAAGCTAGCGGGGGGCGTGGATGAGCAGTTCTTC. Translation: CASSQKLAGGVDEQFF.

This clone occurred a few times. The rearrangement links TRBV4-1 to TRBJ1-2; no definite D call. V lost 0 bases to trimming and J lost 4 bases, with 9 bases between them. The germline gives CDR1 MGHRA, CDR2 YSYEKL. There are 14 residues in the CDR3. As DNA, the CDR3 is TGCGCCAGCAGCCAAGATCCCGGGTCCTATGGCTACACCTTC. Amino acid sequence: CASSQDPGSYGYTF.

V is TRBV5-1 and J is TRBJ2-5; TRBD2 might be the D (5 bases). The germline gives CDR1 SGHRS, CDR2 YFSETQ. The CDR3 sequence is 14 residues long. With 6 bases removed from V and 7 bases from J, the gap between germline ends came to 19 bases. The CDR3 region has the DNA TGCGCCAGCAACCCTCGGTCGGCTGCGGGGACCCAGTACTTC. This sequence encodes CASNPRSAAGTQYF. Full variable domain (outside the CDR3, taken from reference TRBV5-1 and TRBJ2-5): KAGVTQTPRYLIKTRGQQVTLSCSPISGHRSVSWYQQTPGQGLQFLFEYFSETQRNKGNFPGRFSGRQFSNSRSEMNVSTLELGDSALYLCASNPRSAAGTQYFGPGTRLLVL.

The chain employs TRBV21-1 and TRBJ2-1; the table's D call TRBD2 went unverified against the DNA. TRBV21-1 corresponds to a pseudogene. This CDR3 spans 14 amino acids. CDR3 bases: TGTGCCAGCAGCGCGAGGTCCCCTAGGAATGAGCAGTTCTTC. Translating it yields CASSARSPRNEQFF.

J is TRBJ1-5 and V is TRBV6-5; D is unclear. The V end lost 6 bases, the J end lost 5 bases, and 11 bases lay between the germline ends. In germline, CDR1 is MNHEY, CDR2 SVGAGI. The CDR3 has 13 residues. CDR3 coding DNA: TGTGCCAGCAGCCTCACCCGAGATCAGCCCCAGCATTTT. Its translation is CASSLTRDQPQHF.

The chain is built from TRBV5-6 and TRBJ1-1; possibly TRBD1 for D (5 bases). The V end was cut by 0 bases, the J end by 7 bases, with 16 bases between. This CDR3 has 15 residues. Germline lookup yields CDR1 SGHDT and CDR2 YYEEEE. The CDR3 loop reads CASSLGRGQLLEAFF. The CDR3 DNA reads TGTGCCAGCAGCTTGGGGAGGGGTCAACTCCTTGAAGCTTTCTTT.

The chain links TRBV6-1 to TRBJ2-7; no clear D. Germline CDR1 is MNHNS and CDR2 is SASEGT. This CDR3 is built from 15 residues. V gave up 4 bases and J gave up 9 bases, with 22 bases separating them. The CDR3 protein is CASSVDRRLYEGQYF. CDR3 coding DNA: TGTGCCAGCAGTGTCGACCGCCGACTCTACGAAGGGCAGTACTTC.

The chain has TRBV1 and TRBJ2-7; TRBD2 is the table's D call, not checked against the DNA. TRBV1 is annotated as a pseudogene. CDR3 length: 15 amino acids. CDR3 region: CTSSHLTSGRPFLYF. The CDR3 region has the DNA TGCACCAGCAGCCACCTGACTAGCGGGAGGCCCTTCTTGTACTTC.

The chain recombines TRBV7-2 with TRBJ1-4, with unresolved D. The CDR3 covers 15 residues. The germline V gene has CDR1 SGHTA and CDR2 FQGNSA. V lost 2 bases to trimming and J lost 6 bases, with 13 bases between them. As DNA, the CDR3 is TGTGCCAGCAGCTTAATGGTGTTGGAGGATGAAAAACTGTTTTTT. Protein sequence: CASSLMVLEDEKLFF.